The 11 T cell receptor beta chains presented below share a single source sample, sequenced in a study of vaccination and CD4 T cells after COVID-19. No antigen has been assigned to these receptors. The treatment denotes: approximately nine-day PBMC culture with coronavirus spike peptide pools or control peptides (ViraFEST assay). According to the study, CD4+ T cells from the unexposed donor were gathered ahead of the COVID-19 pandemic (2011-2018). Oncomine TCR Beta short-read sequencing was applied to DNA from cultured CD4+ T cells. Cultures of CD4+ T cells served as the source for extracting genomic DNA. TCRdb ran MiXCR on the PCR reads and lists one entry per CDR3 protein. The table has about 9,300 distinct CDR3 sequences, 34% seen once. Sequencing input: CD4+ T cells from blood, cultured in vitro. These receptors were taken from a human donor in good health.

This clonotype showed up just a few times. At one boundary the junction diverges from the germline segment, which might be a read error. The chain carries TRBV7-3 and TRBJ2-5; D possibly corresponds to TRBD2 (6 bases). CDR3 size: 20 residues. Germline V gene lookup returns CDR1 SGHTA and CDR2 FQGTGA. The chain's CDR3 is CASRLTCITGAHGREETQYF. The CDR3 bases are TGTGCCAGCAGATTAACTTGTATAACGGGAGCCCACGGCAGGGAAGAGACCCAGTACTTC.

This chain links TRBV5-1 with TRBJ2-1; D is possibly TRBD2 (6 bases). V was clipped by 4 bases and J by 8 bases, with 16 bases between them. The CDR3 is made up of 14 amino acids. Germline V gene sequence: CDR1 SGHRS, CDR2 YFSETQ. CDR3 in amino acids: CASSPVGGGHEQFF. CDR3 bases: TGCGCCAGCAGCCCCGTGGGAGGTGGGCATGAGCAGTTCTTC.

By share, this clonotype ranks as medium-sized. The gene calls are TRBV20-1 and TRBJ1-6, with 9 bases matching TRBD1. Trimming cost V 4 bases and J 6 bases; bases outside gene matches: 1. Germline-derived CDR1 and CDR2 are DFQATT and SNEGSKA (reference sequence). This CDR3 has 13 amino acids. The CDR3, as DNA: TGCAGTGCTACGACAGGGGGTAATTCACCCCTCCACTTT. Its protein product is CSATTGGNSPLHF.

This clonotype is categorized as medium-sized. V is TRBV24-1 and J is TRBJ2-7, with D perhaps TRBD1 or TRBD2 (5 bases each). Germline V gene sequence: CDR1 KGHDR, CDR2 SFDVKD. The CDR3 extends over 14 amino acids. The germline V and J ends were trimmed by 3 bases and 2 bases, with 10 bases remaining between them. DNA of the CDR3: TGTGCCACCAGTGATCCGCAGGGAGCCTACGAGCAGTACTTC. Translated, it gives CATSDPQGAYEQYF.

This clonotype was found a few times. V is TRBV20-1 and J is TRBJ1-5; no clear D. Trimming left V 5 bases short and J 3 bases short, with 11 bases between. CDR3 length equals 13 residues. The germline V gene has CDR1 DFQATT and CDR2 SNEGSKA (reference sequence). The CDR3 is CSAQQVNNQPQHF. The CDR3 DNA reads as TGCAGTGCTCAGCAAGTTAACAATCAGCCCCAGCATTTT.

This clonotype was seen a handful of times. V is TRBV20-1 and J is TRBJ2-7; 8 bases agree with TRBD2. This CDR3 is 14 amino acids long. Germline CDR1 reads DFQATT; CDR2 reads SNEGSKA (reference sequence). The J segment lost 1 base and the V segment lost 2 bases, leaving 4 bases of the junction unmatched. The CDR3 DNA sequence: TGCAGTGCTAGATCAGGCGGGAGGTCCTACGAGCAGTACTTC. Residues: CSARSGGRSYEQYF.

This clonotype was counted a few times. The chain couples TRBV11-2 to TRBJ1-1; TRBD1 is a possible D gene (6 bases). Germline values: CDR1 SGHAT, CDR2 FQNNGV. Trimming took 6 bases from V and 3 from J, leaving 26 bases between them. The CDR3 has 18 residues. As DNA, the CDR3 is TGTGCCAGCAGGTCCTTGAGAGGGGCCAGGGGTAAGGACACTGAAGCTTTCTTT. As protein: CASRSLRGARGKDTEAFF.

This rearrangement joins TRBV5-8 to TRBJ2-5; D perhaps matches TRBD2 (5 bases). Germline values: CDR1 SGHTS, CDR2 YDEGEE. The V and J ends lost 4 bases and 5 bases respectively, with 15 bases between them. CDR3 length: 14 amino acids. This CDR3 is CASSKWTHRETQYF. In DNA, the CDR3 is TGTGCCAGCAGCAAATGGACTCACCGGGAGACCCAGTACTTC.

In its sample, this clonotype was seen a few times. This sequence joins TRBV28 and TRBJ1-2; 8 bases map to TRBD1. The CDR3 is 13 amino acids. J gave up 6 bases and V 5 bases, and 5 bases lay outside the gene matches. Germline V gene lookup returns CDR1 MDHEN and CDR2 SYDVKM. CDR3 in amino acids: CASSLRTGNGYTF. CDR3 nucleotide sequence: TGTGCCAGCAGTCTCCGGACAGGGAATGGCTACACCTTC.

J is TRBJ1-1 and V is TRBV20-1; unclear D gene. Per germline, CDR1 DFQATT and CDR2 SNEGSKA (reference sequence). V dropped 3 bases and J dropped 5 bases, with 13 bases sitting between them. The CDR3 has 13 amino acids. The CDR3 DNA reads as TGCAGTGCTAGGTTCGGCGGCCTAACTGAAGCTTTCTTT. It translates to CSARFGGLTEAFF.

V usage is TRBV10-3 and J usage is TRBJ1-5, with 9 nucleotides matching TRBD1. Germline loops: CDR1 ENHRY, CDR2 SYGVKD. J lost 2 bases, V lost 6 bases, and 5 bases had no gene match. This CDR3 spans 15 amino acids. CDR3 DNA: TGTGCCATCAGCGGGACAGGGACGGGCAATCAGCCCCAGCATTTT. It translates to CAISGTGTGNQPQHF.